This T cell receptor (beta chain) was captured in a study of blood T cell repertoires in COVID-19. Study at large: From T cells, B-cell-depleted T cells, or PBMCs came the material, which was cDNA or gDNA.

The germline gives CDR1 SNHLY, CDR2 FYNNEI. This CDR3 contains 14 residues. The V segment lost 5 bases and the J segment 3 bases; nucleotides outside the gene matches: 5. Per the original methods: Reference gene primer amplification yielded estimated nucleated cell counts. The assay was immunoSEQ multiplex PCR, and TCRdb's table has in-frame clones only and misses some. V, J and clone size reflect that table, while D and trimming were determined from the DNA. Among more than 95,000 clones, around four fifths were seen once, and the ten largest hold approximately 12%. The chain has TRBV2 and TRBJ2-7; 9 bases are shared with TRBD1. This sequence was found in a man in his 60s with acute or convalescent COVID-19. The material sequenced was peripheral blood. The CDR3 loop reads CASSSRTGDYEQYF. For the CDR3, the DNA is TGTGCCAGCAGTAGCCGGACAGGGGACTACGAGCAGTACTTC.